These 14 T cell receptor beta chains were all obtained from the same sample, sequenced in a study of response to subunit inactivated influenza vaccine. Each CDR3 protein is one row after TCRdb ran MiXCR on the RT-PCR reads. The repertoire consists of a few hundred thousand distinct CDR3 sequences, with about a fifth occurring once and the leading ten covering 10%. Material: PBMCs from blood, obtained 21 months after vaccination. These receptors were obtained from a man aged 45-69 years who received an inactivated influenza vaccine.

A few counts support this clonotype. The gene calls are TRBV3-1 and TRBJ2-1; D tentatively fits TRBD1 or TRBD2 (7 bases each). The germline V gene has CDR1 LGHDT and CDR2 YNNKEL (reference sequence). Trimming stripped 4 bases from V and 9 bases from J, with 16 bases between. This CDR3 comprises 14 residues. Here the CDR3 reads CASSRNPRGGEQFF. CDR3 nucleotide sequence: TGTGCCAGCAGCCGAAACCCCAGGGGGGGTGAGCAGTTCTTC.

V usage is TRBV11-3 and J usage is TRBJ2-1; 11 nucleotides align to TRBD2. Germline V CDR1 and CDR2: SGHNT, YENEEA. V was pared by 2 bases and J by 5 bases, with 8 bases of the junction left unmatched. The CDR3 totals 17 residues. CDR3 sequence (DNA): TGTGCCAGCAGCTTATCCTTTGGTAGCGGGGGGGACAATGAGCAGTTCTTC. As protein: CASSLSFGSGGDNEQFF.

The table lists this clonotype with a few counts. The rearrangement joins TRBV18 to TRBJ1-6, with TRBD1 identical over 7 bases. V was pared by 4 bases and J by 13 bases, with 10 bases of the junction left unmatched. CDR1 is KGHSH and CDR2 is LQKENI in the germline V gene. The CDR3 extends over 14 amino acids. DNA of the CDR3: TGTGCCAGCTCACTCGAGGACAGGTCGCGGCCCCTCCACTTT. Its protein product is CASSLEDRSRPLHF.

This clonotype has just a few counts. This sequence joins TRBV20-1 and TRBJ2-5; no definite D call. The V end lost 2 bases, the J end lost 5 bases, and 9 bases lay between the germline ends. This CDR3 contains 12 residues. The V gene's germline CDR1 is DFQATT and CDR2 SNEGSKA (reference sequence). CDR3 nucleotide sequence: TGCAGTGCTAGACCTCTTTGGGAGACCCAGTACTTC. Encoded protein: CSARPLWETQYF.

The sample holds many counts of this clonotype. The V gene is TRBV29-1, the J gene TRBJ1-2; TRBD1 matches at 8 bases. Germline assignment: CDR1 SQVTM and CDR2 ANQGSEA. V lost 6 bases and J lost 8; bases outside the gene matches: 11. The CDR3 covers 13 residues. CDR3 in DNA: TGCAGCGTCGGGTTAGGACAGGGTATAGGCTACACCTTC. It codes for CSVGLGQGIGYTF.

This chain connects TRBV29-1 to TRBJ2-2; TRBD1 agrees at 10 bases. Losses at the gene ends were 7 bases for V and 6 bases for J; bases not matched to a gene: 5. Germline CDR1 SQVTM, CDR2 ANQGSEA. This CDR3 has 13 amino acids. The CDR3 coding sequence is TGCAGCGCAGGGACAGGGGACGCCGGGGAGCTGTTTTTT. Protein: CSAGTGDAGELFF.

In this sample, this clonotype turned up a few times. V usage is TRBV25-1 and J usage is TRBJ2-7; 9 nucleotides match TRBD2. V shed 4 bases, J shed 3 bases, and the junction held 19 bases outside the gene matches. The CDR3 is 19 amino acids. Germline loops: CDR1 MGHDK, CDR2 SYGVNS. CDR3 sequence (DNA): TGTGCCAGCAGTGGCAGAATGGGGCTAGGCGGGGGGGTCTTCTACGAGCAGTACTTC. This translates into CASSGRMGLGGGVFYEQYF.

This clonotype was picked up a small number of times. J is TRBJ2-7 and V is TRBV23-1; no definite D call. TRBV23-1 is recorded as an ORF, its role being uncertain. V was shortened by 5 bases and J by 3 bases, with 20 bases between the two germline ends. The CDR3 has 16 residues. CDR3 region: CASSNTRPGPCYEQYF. In DNA form, the CDR3 reads TGCGCCAGCAGTAACACAAGGCCTGGGCCCTGCTACGAGCAGTACTTC.

This clonotype has more than one count but fewer than ten. V usage is TRBV12-3 or TRBV12-4 and J usage is TRBJ2-7, with D unclear. The CDR3 spans 14 residues. V shed 2 bases and J shed 5 bases, with 13 bases lying between them. This chain's CDR3 is CASSLSRIYDEQYF. In nucleotides, the CDR3 is TGTGCCAGCAGTTTATCCAGGATTTACGACGAGCAGTACTTC.

The table lists this clonotype with many counts. The genes are TRBV6-2 or TRBV6-3 and TRBJ1-1; D may be TRBD1 (5 bases). Germline CDR1 and CDR2: MNHEY and SVGEGT. The CDR3 spans 13 residues. Trimming took 2 bases from V and 4 from J, leaving 8 bases between them. CDR3 amino acids: CASSYGGVTEAFF. CDR3 DNA sequence: TGTGCCAGCAGTTACGGGGGTGTCACTGAAGCTTTCTTT.

The sample holds a few counts of this clonotype. V is TRBV20-1 and J is TRBJ1-2; no clear D. CDR1 and CDR2 from the germline V gene are DFQATT and SNEGSKA (reference sequence). Trimming cost V 3 bases and J 8 bases, with 13 bases left between them. The CDR3 length is 12 residues. CDR3 DNA: TGCAGTGCTAGGGGAATTGATGTAGGCTACACCTTC. Translation gives CSARGIDVGYTF.

This clonotype occurred a few times. V and J are TRBV3-1 and TRBJ1-3; D gene uncertain. V was shortened by 1 base and J by 0 bases, with 13 bases between the two germline ends. Per the germline V gene, CDR1 is LGHDT and CDR2 is YNNKEL (reference sequence). This CDR3 is 17 amino acids long. Written as DNA, the CDR3 is TGTGCCAGCAGCCAAGGGTTAGTACGGAGCTCTGGAAACACCATATATTTT. Its translation: CASSQGLVRSSGNTIYF.

Ten or more counts support this clonotype. This chain links TRBV4-1 with TRBJ1-6; D is undetermined. Germline CDR1 reads MGHRA; CDR2 reads YSYEKL. V was clipped by 3 bases and J by 2 bases, with 5 bases between them. This CDR3 has 14 residues. The CDR3 nucleotides are TGCGCCAGCAGCCAGGGAACCTATAATTCACCCCTCCACTTT. As protein: CASSQGTYNSPLHF.

This clonotype turned up a few times. This chain connects TRBV2 to TRBJ2-2, with 7 bases matching TRBD1. The CDR3 is made up of 15 amino acids. Germline CDR1 is SNHLY and CDR2 is FYNNEI. V lost 5 bases and J lost 2; bases outside the gene matches: 5. The CDR3 region has the DNA TGTGCCAGCAGTAAGGACAGGACAAACACCGGGGAGCTGTTTTTT. This encodes CASSKDRTNTGELFF.